This passage covers 32 T cell receptor beta chains from one sample sequenced in a study of Ad26.COV2.S vaccination and SARS-CoV-2 variants. TCRdb keeps only in-frame clones here, not all; method: immunoSEQ multiplex PCR. The data show hundreds of thousands of clones, roughly nine tenths seen once. The sequenced sample was peripheral blood, obtained after recovery from COVID-19. These receptors came from a human donor who had recovered from COVID-19.

CDR3 nucleotides: TGTGCCAGCAGTGTGGGGAGAGGTACCGGGGAGCTGTTTTTT. Amino acids: CASSVGRGTGELFF. The chain recombines TRBV2 with TRBJ2-2, with D maybe TRBD2 (5 bases). V was cut by 4 bases and J by 5 bases, with 11 bases left in between. Per the germline V gene, CDR1 is SNHLY and CDR2 is FYNNEI. The CDR3 loop spans 14 amino acids.

The chain joins TRBV20-1 to TRBJ2-3; 9 bases fit TRBD2. This CDR3 is 15 amino acids long. Trimming cost V 3 bases and J 8 bases; bases outside gene matches: 12. Germline V CDR1 and CDR2: DFQATT, SNEGSKA (reference sequence). The CDR3: CSASLPGLASCTQYF. The DNA of the CDR3 is TGCAGTGCTAGTTTACCGGGACTAGCTTCTTGTACGCAGTATTTT.

The J gene is TRBJ1-4, the V gene TRBV6-2 or TRBV6-3; weak D call: TRBD1 (6 bases). This CDR3 contains 16 residues. Germline V gene data show CDR1 as MNHEY and CDR2 as SVGEGT. V lost 5 bases and J lost 8, with 21 bases in between. The CDR3 region has the DNA TGTGCCAGCAGTGAGCGAGGGGGTACGCTCTGGGAAAAACTGTTTTTT. Translating gives CASSERGGTLWEKLFF.

This sequence joins TRBV6-5 and TRBJ1-2; D gene unclear. Deletions cut 0 bases from V and 0 bases from J, with 8 bases between. CDR3 length: 15 residues. The germline gives CDR1 MNHEY, CDR2 SVGAGI. In nucleotides, the CDR3 is TGTGCCAGCAGTTACTCCTTAAAAGCTAACTATGGCTACACCTTC. Its translation: CASSYSLKANYGYTF.

The CDR3: CASSRQGFTGELFF. The CDR3 DNA reads as TGTGCCAGCAGCAGACAGGGGTTTACCGGGGAGCTGTTTTTT. The chain uses TRBV2 and TRBJ2-2, with 8 bases fitting TRBD1. V was clipped by 6 bases and J by 5 bases; unmatched bases: 5. This CDR3 comprises 14 residues. CDR1 SNHLY and CDR2 FYNNEI come from the germline V gene.

This chain connects TRBV11-3 to TRBJ2-1; D gene unclear. CDR3 length: 12 residues. CDR1 and CDR2 (germline): SGHNT, YENEEA. Trimming left V 4 bases short and J 10 bases short, with 11 bases between. Here the CDR3 DNA reads TGTGCCAGCAGCTCCCACGGCAGCGAGCAGTTCTTC. Its translation is CASSSHGSEQFF.

This sequence joins TRBV5-1 and TRBJ2-1; no definite D call. Trimming took off 5 bases at V and 3 bases at J, with 3 bases between the two ends. The CDR3 has 11 amino acids. Germline CDR1 SGHRS, CDR2 YFSETQ. The CDR3 is CASSYYNEQFF. In DNA, the CDR3 is TGCGCCAGCAGTTACTACAATGAGCAGTTCTTC.

Details on this clone: The junction does not match germline at one end; this may be a read error. DNA of the CDR3: TGTACCAGCAGCCAATTTTTGGGTTCCCCCTACGAGCAGTACTTC. It translates to CTSSQFLGSPYEQYF. The V and J genes are TRBV3-1 (or the pseudogene TRBV3-2) and TRBJ2-7, with D hard to call. From germline, CDR1 is LGHDT and CDR2 YNNKEL (reference sequence). The CDR3 has 15 amino acids.

The chain combines TRBV5-4 with TRBJ2-7; the D is unclear. The CDR3 is 15 residues long. V lost 0 bases to trimming and J lost 4 bases, with 14 bases between them. The V gene's germline CDR1 is SGHNT and CDR2 YYREEE (reference sequence). The CDR3 nucleotides read TGTGCCAGCAGCTTGGGTGGGCTAGTAAATTACGAGCAGTACTTC. Translated: CASSLGGLVNYEQYF.

The CDR3 protein is CASRYRGGGGYTF. The CDR3 DNA is TGTGCCAGCAGATACAGAGGGGGAGGGGGCTACACCTTC. The chain has TRBV11-2 and TRBJ1-2, with D possibly TRBD1 on 6 matching bases. The CDR3 is 13 residues long. Germline V gene lookup returns CDR1 SGHAT and CDR2 FQNNGV. Trimming stripped 6 bases from V and 8 bases from J, with 16 bases between.

The J gene is TRBJ2-3, the V gene TRBV5-1; tentative D call: TRBD2 (6 bases). Looked up from germline, CDR1 is SGHRS and CDR2 is YFSETQ. This CDR3 comprises 15 residues. V was trimmed by 0 bases and J by 3 bases, leaving 11 bases between them. The CDR3 loop reads CASSLGGGVTDTQYF. In nucleotides, the CDR3 is TGCGCCAGCAGCTTGGGCGGCGGGGTAACAGATACGCAGTATTTT.

This clone showed up just once. This rearrangement joins TRBV12-3 or TRBV12-4 to TRBJ1-1, with D unresolved. This CDR3 has 12 amino acids. Trimming left V 7 bases short and J 3 bases short, with 9 bases between. The CDR3 reads CASNDRDTEAFF. CDR3 DNA sequence: TGTGCCAGCAACGACCGGGACACTGAAGCTTTCTTT.

This clone was picked up one time. V gene TRBV5-1 combines with J gene TRBJ1-3; 7 bases are shared with TRBD1. In germline, CDR1 is SGHRS, CDR2 YFSETQ. Germline trimming cut 2 bases from V and 4 bases from J; bases unmatched to any gene: 3. The CDR3 runs 14 residues. As DNA, the CDR3 is TGCGCCAGCAGCTTACAGGGGAGGGGAAACACCATATATTTT. It encodes CASSLQGRGNTIYF.

The rearrangement links TRBV10-2 to TRBJ1-1, with D tentatively TRBD1 (6 bases). Germline CDR1 is WSHSY and CDR2 is SAAADI. The CDR3 loop spans 11 amino acids. The V gene lost 6 bases and the J gene lost 11 bases, with 13 bases spanning the gap. The CDR3 DNA follows: TGCGCCAGCAGATTTGACAGGACGGCTTTCTTT. It encodes CASRFDRTAFF.

In its sample, this clone was seen once. The chain carries TRBV10-1 and TRBJ1-2; 7 nucleotides line up with TRBD1. J lost 8 bases, V lost 9 bases, and 9 bases had no gene match. The germline gives CDR1 WNHNN, CDR2 SYGVQD (reference sequence). The CDR3 length is 12 residues. The CDR3 coding sequence is TGCGCCAGGGCGACAGGGATCCGCGGCTACACCTTC. Its protein product is CARATGIRGYTF.

A word on this clone: Other DNA sequences in this specimen translate into the identical CDR3. V is TRBV7-9 and J is TRBJ2-7; a possible D gene is TRBD2 (6 bases). Germline values: CDR1 SEHNR, CDR2 FQNEAQ (reference sequence). The ends were cut back, 5 bases at V and 1 base at J, with 9 bases in the middle. The CDR3 consists of 13 residues. The CDR3 region has the DNA TGTGCCAGCAGCCGGGACTCTTCCTACGAGCAGTACTTC. This encodes CASSRDSSYEQYF.

The gene calls are TRBV5-1 and TRBJ2-3; TRBD2 aligns across 12 bases. The CDR3 is 19 amino acids. Germline V lookup: CDR1 SGHRS, CDR2 YFSETQ. Trimming took 0 bases from V and 3 from J; bases not matched to a gene: 11. CDR3 DNA sequence: TGCGCCAGCAGCTTGGCAAGTGGGCTAGCGGGGGGGCGGACAGATACGCAGTATTTT. It translates to CASSLASGLAGGRTDTQYF. The full variable domain, its missing parts supplied by reference TRBV5-1 and TRBJ2-3, is KAGVTQTPRYLIKTRGQQVTLSCSPISGHRSVSWYQQTPGQGLQFLFEYFSETQRNKGNFPGRFSGRQFSNSRSEMNVSTLELGDSALYLCASSLASGLAGGRTDTQYFGPGTRLTVL.

This chain uses TRBV29-1 with TRBJ1-1; D remains unclear. Trimming pared 4 bases from V and 0 bases from J, leaving 9 bases between. Germline CDR1 and CDR2: SQVTM and ANQGSEA. The CDR3 runs 13 residues. Here the CDR3 DNA reads TGCAGCGTTGTAGTCCCCATGAACACTGAAGCTTTCTTT. This codes for CSVVVPMNTEAFF.

The rearrangement uses TRBV4-3 and TRBJ1-4; D is possibly TRBD1 (6 bases). The germline gives CDR1 LGHNA, CDR2 YSLEER. Trimming stripped 0 bases from V and 2 bases from J, with 7 bases between. The CDR3 is 15 amino acids. This CDR3 reads CASSQEQGTNEKLFF. In DNA, the CDR3 is TGCGCCAGCAGCCAAGAACAGGGTACTAATGAAAAACTGTTTTTT.

The chain combines TRBV10-1 with TRBJ2-2; 7 positions agree with TRBD2. Trimming cost V 5 bases and J 7 bases; bases outside gene matches: 7. The germline V gene has CDR1 WNHNN and CDR2 SYGVQD (reference sequence). This CDR3 has 14 residues. The CDR3 protein is CASSSSGKVGELFF. The DNA of the CDR3 is TGCGCCAGCAGTTCTAGCGGAAAGGTCGGGGAGCTGTTTTTT.

The table lists this clone with a count of one. The rearrangement links TRBV6-4 to TRBJ1-2, with 7 bases that match TRBD1. The CDR3 is 15 residues long. CDR1 is MRHNA, CDR2 SNTAGT, per germline. The J segment lost 4 bases and the V segment lost 4 bases, leaving 9 bases of the junction unmatched. DNA for the CDR3: TGTGCCAGCAGTGCAGAGGGGGACAGTTTCTATGGCTACACCTTC. This gives the protein CASSAEGDSFYGYTF.

This rearrangement joins TRBV3-1 (or the pseudogene TRBV3-2) to TRBJ1-5, with no clear D. Trimming removed 1 base at V and 2 bases at J, with 12 bases between. Germline V gene sequence: CDR1 LGHDT, CDR2 YNNKEL (reference sequence). The CDR3 consists of 16 residues. The DNA of the CDR3 is TGTGCCAGCAGCCAAGGAGGCAGGACTCGCAATCAGCCCCAGCATTTT. This encodes CASSQGGRTRNQPQHF.

The chain links TRBV27 to TRBJ1-2; D possibly corresponds to TRBD1 (5 bases). The V gene lost 3 bases and the J gene lost 4 bases, with 15 bases spanning the gap. CDR3 size: 15 residues. Germline V gives CDR1 MNHEY, CDR2 SMNVEV (reference sequence). This chain's CDR3 is CASSFAGGSGYGYTF. CDR3 in DNA: TGTGCCAGCAGTTTCGCCGGGGGGAGTGGCTATGGCTACACCTTC.

This chain uses TRBV7-9 with TRBJ2-2; no clear D gene. From germline, CDR1 is SEHNR and CDR2 FQNEAQ (reference sequence). V dropped 7 bases and J dropped 0 bases, with 12 bases sitting between them. CDR3 size: 15 residues. The CDR3 nucleotides are TGTGCCAGCATTTTCTCTGGGGCGAACACCGGGGAGCTGTTTTTT. This encodes CASIFSGANTGELFF.

This chain joins TRBV5-1 and TRBJ2-3; D is ambiguous. Germline CDR1 and CDR2: SGHRS and YFSETQ. The CDR3 extends over 12 amino acids. V was clipped by 5 bases and J by 1 base, with 5 bases between them. The CDR3 DNA reads TGCGCCAGCAGATATGGCACAGATACGCAGTATTTT. Translating it yields CASRYGTDTQYF. The full variable domain, in which reference TRBV5-1 and TRBJ2-3 provide the parts outside the CDR3, is KAGVTQTPRYLIKTRGQQVTLSCSPISGHRSVSWYQQTPGQGLQFLFEYFSETQRNKGNFPGRFSGRQFSNSRSEMNVSTLELGDSALYLCASRYGTDTQYFGPGTRLTVL.

The gene calls are TRBV5-4 and TRBJ2-2, with TRBD1 identical over 8 bases. V trimming: 0 bases; J trimming: 0 bases; junction bases outside the gene matches: 1. Germline V gives CDR1 SGHNT, CDR2 YYREEE (reference sequence). This CDR3 is built from 16 residues. In nucleotides, the CDR3 is TGTGCCAGCAGCTTGGGGGGACAGGCGAACACCGGGGAGCTGTTTTTT. Its protein product is CASSLGGQANTGELFF.

This chain uses TRBV7-2 with TRBJ2-1; D is possibly TRBD1 (6 bases). V was pared by 7 bases and J by 0 bases, with 16 bases between. The CDR3 covers 16 residues. Germline loops: CDR1 SGHTA, CDR2 FQGNSA. The CDR3 sequence is CASILDRISSYNEQFF. The CDR3 DNA reads TGTGCCAGCATCCTAGACAGGATCAGCTCCTACAATGAGCAGTTCTTC. Variable domain in full (rest from reference TRBV7-2 and TRBJ2-1): GAGVSQSPSNKVTEKGKDVELRCDPISGHTALYWYRQSLGQGLEFLIYFQGNSAPDKSGLPSDRFSAERTGGSVSTLTIQRTQQEDSAVYLCASILDRISSYNEQFFGPGTRLTVL.

The chain recombines TRBV5-4 with TRBJ1-1, with a possible D match to TRBD1 (5 bases). The CDR3 totals 14 residues. Germline loops: CDR1 SGHNT, CDR2 YYREEE (reference sequence). The V gene lost 4 bases and the J gene lost 4 bases, with 14 bases spanning the gap. CDR3 nucleotide sequence: TGTGCCAGCAGCCCTCGGGGGGAGGGCACTGAAGCTTTCTTT. Residues: CASSPRGEGTEAFF.

This clone was detected only once. V and J are TRBV7-2 and TRBJ1-6; D might be TRBD1 (5 bases). V was clipped by 4 bases and J by 9 bases, with 13 bases between them. Germline V gene sequence: CDR1 SGHTA, CDR2 FQGNSA. The CDR3 sequence is 14 residues long. CDR3 nucleotide sequence: TGTGCCAGCAGCTCCGGGCGTACAGGTTCACCCCTCCACTTT. It yields the protein CASSSGRTGSPLHF.

As concerns this clone: This same CDR3 is encoded by further DNA sequences in the sample. DNA for the CDR3: TGTGCCAGCAGCCCCGGAAGCACTGAAGCTTTCTTT. Residues: CASSPGSTEAFF. The V call is TRBV9, the J call TRBJ1-1; D gene uncertain. V lost 4 bases, J lost 4 bases, and 8 bases lay in between. The CDR3 sequence is 12 residues long. The V gene's germline CDR1 is SGDLS and CDR2 YYNGEE.

V is TRBV11-2 and J is TRBJ1-5, with 9 bases matching TRBD1. CDR3 size: 15 residues. The germline gives CDR1 SGHAT, CDR2 FQNNGV. V gave up 5 bases and J gave up 6 bases; unmatched junction bases: 8. CDR3 region: CASSPGTGYSQPQHF. The CDR3 coding sequence is TGTGCCAGCAGCCCCGGGACAGGGTATAGTCAGCCCCAGCATTTT. Based on the CDR3 plus reference TRBV11-2 and TRBJ1-5, the full variable domain is EAGVAQSPRYKIIEKRQSVAFWCNPISGHATLYWYQQILGQGPKLLIQFQNNGVVDDSQLPKDRFSAERLKGVDSTLKIQPAKLEDSAVYLCASSPGTGYSQPQHFGDGTRLSIL.

The J gene is TRBJ1-2, the V gene TRBV6-5, with 11 bases that match TRBD1. Looked up from germline, CDR1 is MNHEY and CDR2 is SVGAGI. The CDR3 extends over 14 amino acids. The ends lost 7 bases at V and 5 bases at J; junction bases unmatched: 6. CDR3 region: CASTQDRGRYGYTF. The CDR3 DNA sequence: TGTGCCAGCACTCAGGACAGGGGGCGTTATGGCTACACCTTC.